A single sample is the source of the 21 T cell receptor beta chains below, sequenced in a study of naive and memory T cell subsets. Two oligonucleotides, mixed equimolar, formed the beta constant-region primer covering TRBC1 and TRBC2. Nested alpha and beta constant-region primers with the SP2 primer drove four PCR rounds on ligated cDNA. TCRdb itself ran the UMI-ligation and nested PCR reads through MiXCR, one entry per CDR3 protein. The sample yields just over 80,000 distinct CDR3 sequences, about 10% seen once. Sequences were obtained from naive CD8+ T cells from blood. The receptors were gathered from a human donor in good health.

This clonotype has ten or more counts. The rearrangement joins TRBV9 to TRBJ2-1; TRBD2 is a possible D gene (5 bases). CDR3 length: 13 amino acids. The germline CDR1 and CDR2 sequences are SGDLS and YYNGEE. V lost 0 bases and J 9 bases, leaving 10 bases between the germline ends. The CDR3 region has the DNA TGTGCCAGCAGCGTAGTCTCGGGATCTGAGCAGTTCTTC. Its translation is CASSVVSGSEQFF.

This clonotype was recorded a few times. The gene calls are TRBV5-5 and TRBJ1-1; perhaps TRBD1 as D (6 bases). The V and J ends lost 4 bases and 1 base respectively, with 17 bases between them. Germline V gene sequence: CDR1 SGHKS, CDR2 YYEKEE (reference sequence). This CDR3 comprises 16 residues. The CDR3 here is CASSLPRGAGNTEAFF. CDR3 DNA sequence: TGTGCCAGCAGCCTACCGCGGGGGGCAGGGAACACTGAAGCTTTCTTT.

This clonotype was seen a few times. The chain joins TRBV12-3 or TRBV12-4 to TRBJ2-5, with D possibly being TRBD2 (5 bases). The V gene lost 4 bases and the J gene lost 7 bases, with 7 bases spanning the gap. The CDR3 consists of 11 residues. CDR3 sequence reads: CASSSAGTQYF. DNA for the CDR3: TGTGCCAGCAGTTCCGCGGGGACCCAGTACTTC.

This clonotype was seen ten or more times. The chain links TRBV2 to TRBJ2-1; D might be TRBD2 (7 bases). V shed 3 bases and J shed 0 bases, with 12 bases lying between them. CDR1 SNHLY and CDR2 FYNNEI come from the germline V gene. There are 16 residues in the CDR3. The CDR3 nucleotides read TGTGCCAGCAGTGAGCTAGCGGACAGCTCCTACAATGAGCAGTTCTTC. This translates into CASSELADSSYNEQFF. Full variable domain (missing parts from reference TRBV2 and TRBJ2-1): EPEVTQTPSHQVTQMGQEVILRCVPISNHLYFYWYRQILGQKVEFLVSFYNNEISEKSEIFDDQFSVERPDGSNFTLKIRSTKLEDSAMYFCASSELADSSYNEQFFGPGTRLTVL.

This clonotype was counted a few times. The chain joins TRBV2 to TRBJ2-1; 7 bases line up with TRBD1. This CDR3 is 14 amino acids long. CDR1 is SNHLY and CDR2 is FYNNEI in the germline V gene. Losses at the gene ends were 9 bases for V and 5 bases for J; bases not matched to a gene: 10. CDR3 protein: CASYKGAPNNEQFF. The CDR3 region has the DNA TGTGCCAGTTATAAGGGGGCCCCCAACAATGAGCAGTTCTTC.

In regard to this clonotype: Since a much larger clone is just one base distant, this may be a read error. The chain has TRBV6-4 and TRBJ1-1, with D unclear. Germline V gene sequence: CDR1 MRHNA, CDR2 SNTAGT. This CDR3 is 13 amino acids long. The chain's CDR3 is CASSRIQNTEVFF. The CDR3 bases are TGTGCCAGCTCTCGCATACAGAACACTGAAGTTTTCTTT.

This clonotype showed up many times. The chain is built from TRBV25-1 and TRBJ1-2; tentative D call: TRBD1 (6 bases). Germline lookup yields CDR1 MGHDK and CDR2 SYGVNS. V gave up 7 bases and J gave up 3 bases, with 12 bases separating them. CDR3 length: 13 amino acids. The DNA for the CDR3 is TGTGCCAGCAAGGGGGGGCCCCACTATGGCTACACCTTC. Protein: CASKGGPHYGYTF.

This clonotype has a count of ten or more. This sequence joins TRBV27 and TRBJ2-3; maybe TRBD2 (5 bases). CDR3 length equals 17 residues. V was clipped by 3 bases and J by 0 bases, with 16 bases between them. From germline, CDR1 is MNHEY and CDR2 SMNVEV (reference sequence). CDR3 protein: CASSFSGFRFSTDTQYF. The CDR3 DNA reads as TGTGCCAGCAGTTTCTCGGGATTCCGCTTTAGCACAGATACGCAGTATTTT.

The J gene is TRBJ2-5, the V gene TRBV3-1; 13 bases align to TRBD2. The CDR3 has 16 residues. After removal of 4 bases from V and 5 bases from J, the junction contained 7 bases not matched to a gene. CDR1 and CDR2 (germline): LGHDT, YNNKEL (reference sequence). The CDR3 nucleotides are TGTGCCAGCAGCCGGGGACTAGCGGGACTTAGGGAGACCCAGTACTTC. Translating gives CASSRGLAGLRETQYF.

This clonotype was observed a handful of times. The CDR3 loop reads CASSLGGGRSDTQYF. CDR3 coding DNA: TGTGCCAGCAGTTTAGGTGGGGGGCGGTCAGATACGCAGTATTTT. The V and J genes are TRBV27 and TRBJ2-3; TRBD1 or TRBD2 may be the D gene (6 bases each). CDR1 MNHEY and CDR2 SMNVEV come from the germline V gene (reference sequence). The V end was cut by 2 bases, the J end by 4 bases, with 13 bases between. The CDR3 has 15 residues.

At least ten counts were recorded for this clonotype. The CDR3 DNA sequence: TGCAGCGTTGACCGGGGTTACGAGCAGTACTTC. Amino acids: CSVDRGYEQYF. V is TRBV29-1 and J is TRBJ2-7; D possibly corresponds to TRBD2 (5 bases). CDR3 size: 11 residues. Between the trimmed V and J ends, which lost 3 bases and 4 bases, there was a span of 7 bases. Germline V CDR1 and CDR2: SQVTM, ANQGSEA.

This clonotype was detected only once. A read error may be the cause here, since a much bigger clone is one base away. The V call is TRBV15, the J call TRBJ2-3; D not resolved. Germline V gene lookup returns CDR1 LNHNV and CDR2 YYDKDF (reference sequence). CDR3 length equals 12 residues. The CDR3 DNA is TGTGCCACCAGCAGAGTTGATGACACGCAGTGTTTT. Translating it yields CATSRVDDTQCF.

There are a few counts of this clonotype. For the CDR3, the DNA is TGTGCCAGCAGCTTAGCGATGGGGGATAGATTTTACGAGCAGTACTTC. Translation: CASSLAMGDRFYEQYF. This chain links TRBV7-9 with TRBJ2-7, with D perhaps assigned TRBD1 or TRBD2 (5 bases each). V gave up 0 bases and J gave up 4 bases, with 16 bases separating them. The germline CDR1 and CDR2 sequences are SEHNR and FQNEAQ (reference sequence). This CDR3 comprises 16 residues.

The chain has TRBV4-1 and TRBJ2-1, with D unclear. Germline-derived CDR1 and CDR2 are MGHRA and YSYEKL. Deletions cut 4 bases from V and 2 bases from J, with 15 bases between. CDR3 length: 16 residues. The CDR3 sequence: CASSPPPEYAYNEQFF. CDR3 DNA: TGCGCCAGCAGCCCCCCCCCCGAGTATGCCTACAATGAGCAGTTCTTC.

On this clonotype: The junction shows a germline mismatch at one end, possibly a read error. The V and J genes are TRBV24-1 and TRBJ2-2, with TRBD1 matching 9 bases. In germline, CDR1 is KGHDR, CDR2 SFDVKD. The CDR3 length is 15 residues. The CDR3 DNA is TGTGCCACCAGTGCTTGGGGACAGGGTACCGCGGAGCTGTTTTTT. Amino acids: CATSAWGQGTAELFF.

This clonotype has a single count. The J gene is TRBJ2-1, the V gene TRBV30; D not resolved. Per germline, CDR1 GTSNPN and CDR2 SVGIG (reference sequence). This CDR3 has 14 amino acids. The V end lost 2 bases, the J end lost 7 bases, and 15 bases lay between the germline ends. The CDR3 spells CAWSPLPPSNEQFF. DNA for the CDR3: TGTGCCTGGAGTCCCCTTCCGCCCTCTAATGAGCAGTTCTTC.

A few counts support this clonotype. This chain links TRBV29-1 with TRBJ2-7; perhaps D is TRBD1 or TRBD2 (5 bases each). The CDR3 extends over 14 amino acids. The V end lost 3 bases, the J end lost 2 bases, and 14 bases lay between the germline ends. From germline, CDR1 is SQVTM and CDR2 ANQGSEA. The CDR3 loop is CSVEGPTPAYEQYF. DNA for the CDR3: TGCAGCGTTGAGGGACCTACGCCCGCCTACGAGCAGTACTTC.

This clonotype came up many times. The chain uses TRBV29-1 and TRBJ2-7; perhaps D is TRBD1 or TRBD2 (5 bases each). The germline CDR1 and CDR2 sequences are SQVTM and ANQGSEA. The V end was cut by 6 bases, the J end by 0 bases, with 15 bases between. This CDR3 is built from 14 residues. Written as DNA, the CDR3 is TGCAGCGTGGACAAGGGGAGCGGCTCCTACGAGCAGTACTTC. Translated, it gives CSVDKGSGSYEQYF.

This clonotype was detected many times. V is TRBV29-1 and J is TRBJ2-2; D unclear. CDR1 SQVTM and CDR2 ANQGSEA come from the germline V gene. The V gene lost 0 bases and the J gene lost 0 bases, with 5 bases spanning the gap. There are 14 residues in the CDR3. The CDR3 sequence is CSVEDGTNTGELFF. The CDR3 region has the DNA TGCAGCGTTGAAGACGGAACGAACACCGGGGAGCTGTTTTTT.

This clonotype was seen a few times. J is TRBJ2-3 and V is TRBV30; D call uncertain. V was pared by 2 bases and J by 2 bases, with 14 bases between. The CDR3 runs to 15 residues. Germline assignment: CDR1 GTSNPN and CDR2 SVGIG (reference sequence). Written as DNA, the CDR3 is TGTGCCTGGAGTCGCGTGGCGGTAGACACAGATACGCAGTATTTT. This encodes CAWSRVAVDTDTQYF.

V and J are TRBV30 and TRBJ2-7; possible D gene TRBD2, 6 bases. The CDR3 is 14 amino acids. Germline CDR1 reads GTSNPN; CDR2 reads SVGIG (reference sequence). Trimming removed 0 bases at V and 5 bases at J, with 14 bases between. CDR3 sequence (DNA): TGTGCCTGGAGTGTGGGGGGAGACAAAAACGAGCAGTACTTC. Encoded protein: CAWSVGGDKNEQYF.